The source of this T cell receptor beta chain is a study of blood T cell repertoires in COVID-19. Overall study: Acute-phase and convalescent COVID-19 samples originated in the United States, Italy and Spain. Sources were T cells, B-cell-depleted T cells, or PBMCs; the material itself was cDNA or gDNA.

This clone has at least ten counts. The CDR3 spans 16 residues. With V trimmed by 2 bases and J by 2 bases, 5 bases remained unmatched. Germline V CDR1 and CDR2: SEHNR, FQNEAQ (reference sequence). In the original workflow: By means of reference gene primer amplification, nucleated cell counts were estimated. Data came from immunoSEQ multiplex PCR; TCRdb stores just in-frame clones and leaves some out. D and trimming were read from the DNA, whereas the V and J calls and clone size are those reported in that table. The sample has a few hundred thousand clones, approximately 84% seen once; the top ten hold about 4.8%.

The source is a man aged 50-59 years with acute or convalescent COVID-19. The chain recombines TRBV7-9 with TRBJ2-7; 11 bases are a match to TRBD1. The sample consisted of peripheral blood. CDR3 region: CASSLWAGQGAYEQYF. The CDR3 bases are TGTGCCAGCAGCTTATGGGCGGGACAGGGGGCCTACGAGCAGTACTTC.